The TCR beta chain described here comes from a study of cytomegalovirus exposure and HLA in healthy donors. Study-wide findings and caveats: Per a prior analysis, the majority of TCR beta V segments were productive roughly 90% or roughly 30% of the time.

V lost 5 bases, J lost 2 bases, and 14 bases lay in between. CDR3 length: 15 amino acids. The V gene's germline CDR1 is MNHNY and CDR2 SVGAGI (reference sequence). This clone turned up a few times. As yet, its antigen is unknown. With 60 Vbeta and 13 Jbeta primers, the PCR was carried out. Only in-frame clones appear in the TCRdb table, and some are missing; sequencing was by immunoSEQ multiplex PCR. The data contain roughly 120,000 clones, more than 8% of them singletons. V is TRBV6-6 and J is TRBJ2-3; possibly TRBD2 for D (5 bases). Sequencing input: PBMCs. The sequence was collected from a man between 35 and 55 years old in good health and CMV-seronegative. CDR3 coding DNA: TGTGCCAGCAGTACCCCCACTAGAAACACAGATACGCAGTATTTT. This encodes CASSTPTRNTDTQYF.